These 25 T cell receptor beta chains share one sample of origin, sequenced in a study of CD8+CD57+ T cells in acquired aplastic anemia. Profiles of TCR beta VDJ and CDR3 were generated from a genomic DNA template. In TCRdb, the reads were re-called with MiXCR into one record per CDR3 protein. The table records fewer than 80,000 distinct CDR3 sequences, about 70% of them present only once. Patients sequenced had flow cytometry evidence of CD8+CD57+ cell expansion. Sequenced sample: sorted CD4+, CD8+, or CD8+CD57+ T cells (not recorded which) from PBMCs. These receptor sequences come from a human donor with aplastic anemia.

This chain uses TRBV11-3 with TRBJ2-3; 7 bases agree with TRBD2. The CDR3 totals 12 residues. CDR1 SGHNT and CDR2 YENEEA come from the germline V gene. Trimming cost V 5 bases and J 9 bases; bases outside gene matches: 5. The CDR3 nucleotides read TGTGCCAGCAGCCCCCGGGGGGTGACGCAGTATTTT. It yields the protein CASSPRGVTQYF.

The CDR3 region is CASSEETVAKNIQYF. For the CDR3, the DNA is TGTGCCAGCAGTGAGGAGACAGTAGCCAAAAACATTCAGTACTTC. The V and J genes are TRBV2 and TRBJ2-4; D may be TRBD1 (5 bases). CDR3 length equals 15 residues. CDR1 SNHLY and CDR2 FYNNEI come from the germline V gene. V lost 3 bases, J lost 0 bases, and 9 bases lay in between.

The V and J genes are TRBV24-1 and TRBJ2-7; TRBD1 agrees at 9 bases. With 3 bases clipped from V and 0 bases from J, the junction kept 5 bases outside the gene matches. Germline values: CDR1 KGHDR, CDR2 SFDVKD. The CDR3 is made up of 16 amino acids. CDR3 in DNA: TGTGCCACCAGTGATAATCCGGGACAGGGCTCCTACGAGCAGTACTTC. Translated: CATSDNPGQGSYEQYF.

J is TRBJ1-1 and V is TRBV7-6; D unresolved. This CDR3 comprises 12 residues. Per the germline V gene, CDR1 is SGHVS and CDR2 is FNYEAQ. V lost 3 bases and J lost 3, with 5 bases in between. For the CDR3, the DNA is TGTGCCAGCAGCTTGATGGACACTGAAGCTTTCTTT. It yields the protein CASSLMDTEAFF.

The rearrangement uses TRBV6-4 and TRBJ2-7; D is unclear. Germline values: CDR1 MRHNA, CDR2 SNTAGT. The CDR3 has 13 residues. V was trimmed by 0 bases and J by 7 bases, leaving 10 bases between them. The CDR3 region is CASSDSILGEQYF. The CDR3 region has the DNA TGTGCCAGCAGTGACTCGATTCTGGGAGAGCAGTACTTC.

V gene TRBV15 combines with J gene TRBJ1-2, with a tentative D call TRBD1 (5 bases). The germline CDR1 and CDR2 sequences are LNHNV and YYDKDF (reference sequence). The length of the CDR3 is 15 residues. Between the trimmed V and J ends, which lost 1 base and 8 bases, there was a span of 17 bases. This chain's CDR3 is CATSRGFRDWHGYTF. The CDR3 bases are TGTGCCACCAGCAGAGGGTTCAGGGACTGGCACGGCTACACCTTC.

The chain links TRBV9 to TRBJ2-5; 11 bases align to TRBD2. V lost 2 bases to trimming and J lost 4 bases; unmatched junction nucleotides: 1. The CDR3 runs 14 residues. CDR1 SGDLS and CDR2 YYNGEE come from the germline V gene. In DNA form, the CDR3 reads TGTGCCAGCAGCGTCGGGACTAGCGGAGAGACCCAGTACTTC. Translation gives CASSVGTSGETQYF.

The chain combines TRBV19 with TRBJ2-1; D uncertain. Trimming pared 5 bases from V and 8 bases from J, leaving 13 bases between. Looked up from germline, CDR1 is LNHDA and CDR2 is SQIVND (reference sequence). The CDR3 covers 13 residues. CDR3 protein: CASSLLLGDEQFF. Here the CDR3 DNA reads TGTGCCAGTAGTTTATTGCTCGGCGATGAGCAGTTCTTC.

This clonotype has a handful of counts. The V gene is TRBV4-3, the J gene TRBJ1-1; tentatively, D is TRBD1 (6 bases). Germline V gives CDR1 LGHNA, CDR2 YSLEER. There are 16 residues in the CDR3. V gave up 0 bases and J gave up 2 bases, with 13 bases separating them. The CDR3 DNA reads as TGCGCCAGCAGCCAAGATAGGGGGACTATAAACACTGAAGCTTTCTTT. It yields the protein CASSQDRGTINTEAFF.

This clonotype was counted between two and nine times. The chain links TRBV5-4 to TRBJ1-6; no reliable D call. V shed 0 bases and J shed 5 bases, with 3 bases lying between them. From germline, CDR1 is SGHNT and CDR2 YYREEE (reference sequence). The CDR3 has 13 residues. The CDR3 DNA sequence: TGTGCCAGCAGCTTGGACCATAATTCACCCCTCCACTTT. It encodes CASSLDHNSPLHF.

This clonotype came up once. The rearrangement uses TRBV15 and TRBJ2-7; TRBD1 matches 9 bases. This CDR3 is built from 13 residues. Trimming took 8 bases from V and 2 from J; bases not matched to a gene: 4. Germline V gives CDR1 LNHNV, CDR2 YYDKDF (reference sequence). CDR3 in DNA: TGTGCCACCCGGACAGGGGTTGCCTACGAGCAGTACTTC. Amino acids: CATRTGVAYEQYF. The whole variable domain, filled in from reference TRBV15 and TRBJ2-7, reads DAMVIQNPRYQVTQFGKPVTLSCSQTLNHNVMYWYQQKSSQAPKLLFHYYDKDFNNEADTPDNFQSRRPNTSFCFLDIRSPGLGDTAMYLCATRTGVAYEQYFGPGTRLTVT.

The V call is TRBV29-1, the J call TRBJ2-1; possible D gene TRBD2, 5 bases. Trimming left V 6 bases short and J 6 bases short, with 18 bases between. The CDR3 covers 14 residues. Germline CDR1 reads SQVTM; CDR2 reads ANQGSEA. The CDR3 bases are TGCAGCGTGACCGGGGTCTCCGCGGTCAATGAGCAGTTCTTC. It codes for CSVTGVSAVNEQFF.

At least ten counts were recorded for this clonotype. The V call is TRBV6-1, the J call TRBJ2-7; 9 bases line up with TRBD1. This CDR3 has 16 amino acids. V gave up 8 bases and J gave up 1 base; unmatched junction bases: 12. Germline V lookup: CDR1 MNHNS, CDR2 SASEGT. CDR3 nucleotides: TGTGCCAGCCTGGGACAGGGTGTCACAGTTTCCTACGAGCAGTACTTC. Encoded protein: CASLGQGVTVSYEQYF.

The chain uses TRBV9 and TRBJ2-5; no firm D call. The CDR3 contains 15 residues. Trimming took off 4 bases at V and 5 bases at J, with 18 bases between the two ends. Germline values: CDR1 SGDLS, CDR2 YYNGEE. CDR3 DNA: TGTGCCAGCAGCCCCCTCGGTTCAGAAGCGGAGACCCAGTACTTC. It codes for CASSPLGSEAETQYF.

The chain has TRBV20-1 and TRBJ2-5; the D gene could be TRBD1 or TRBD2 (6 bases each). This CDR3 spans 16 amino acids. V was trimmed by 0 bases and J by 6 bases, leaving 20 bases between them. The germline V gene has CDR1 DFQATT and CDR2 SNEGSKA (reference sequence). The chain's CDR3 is CSARDRGLALFQTQYF. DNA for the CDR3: TGCAGTGCTAGAGATCGGGGGCTAGCGCTCTTCCAGACCCAGTACTTC.

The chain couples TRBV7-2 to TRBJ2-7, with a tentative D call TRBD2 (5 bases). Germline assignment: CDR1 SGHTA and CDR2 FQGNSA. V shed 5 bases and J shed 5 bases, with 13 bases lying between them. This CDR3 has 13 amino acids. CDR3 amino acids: CASSPGWVNEQYF. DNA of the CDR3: TGTGCCAGCAGCCCGGGGTGGGTAAACGAGCAGTACTTC.

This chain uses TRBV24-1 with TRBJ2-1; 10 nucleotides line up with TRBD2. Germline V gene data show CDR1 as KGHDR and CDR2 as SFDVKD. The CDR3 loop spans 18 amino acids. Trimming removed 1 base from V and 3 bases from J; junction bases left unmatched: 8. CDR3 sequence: CATSDLSSGGANYNEQFF. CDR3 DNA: TGTGCCACCAGTGATTTAAGCAGCGGGGGGGCAAACTACAATGAGCAGTTCTTC.

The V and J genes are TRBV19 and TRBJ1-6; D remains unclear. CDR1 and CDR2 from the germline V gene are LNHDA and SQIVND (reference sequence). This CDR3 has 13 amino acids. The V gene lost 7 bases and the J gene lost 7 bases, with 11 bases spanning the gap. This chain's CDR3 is CASKGPINSPLHF. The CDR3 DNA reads TGTGCCAGTAAAGGGCCGATAAATTCACCCCTCCACTTT.

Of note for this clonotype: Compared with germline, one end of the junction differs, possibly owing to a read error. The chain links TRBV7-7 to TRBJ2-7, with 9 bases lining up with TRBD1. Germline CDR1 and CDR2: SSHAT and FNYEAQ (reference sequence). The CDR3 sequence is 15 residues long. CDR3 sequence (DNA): TGTGCTAGCAGCTTGGGACAGGGTAGTATGGACGAGCAGTACTTC. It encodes CASSLGQGSMDEQYF.

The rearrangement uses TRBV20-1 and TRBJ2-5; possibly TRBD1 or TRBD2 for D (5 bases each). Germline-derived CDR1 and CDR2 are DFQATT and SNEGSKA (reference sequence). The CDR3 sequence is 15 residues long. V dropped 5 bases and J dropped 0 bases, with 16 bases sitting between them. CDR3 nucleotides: TGCAGTGCTCGACCGGGACGCTGGTACCAAGAGACCCAGTACTTC. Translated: CSARPGRWYQETQYF.

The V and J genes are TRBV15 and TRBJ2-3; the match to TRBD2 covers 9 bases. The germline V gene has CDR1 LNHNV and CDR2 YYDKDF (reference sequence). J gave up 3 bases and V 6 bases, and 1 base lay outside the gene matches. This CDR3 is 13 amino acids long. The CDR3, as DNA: TGTGCCACCAGTCTAGCGGGAACAGATACGCAGTATTTT. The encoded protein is CATSLAGTDTQYF.

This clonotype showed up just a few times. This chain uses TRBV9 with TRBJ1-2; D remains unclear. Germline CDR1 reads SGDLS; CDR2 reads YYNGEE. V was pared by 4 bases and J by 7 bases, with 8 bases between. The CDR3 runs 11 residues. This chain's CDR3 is CASSFGSGYTF. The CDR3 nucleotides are TGTGCCAGCAGCTTTGGAAGTGGCTACACCTTC.

In DNA, the CDR3 is TGTGCCAGCAGCCCTACGACTAGCGGGATACACGAGCAGTACTTC. As protein: CASSPTTSGIHEQYF. This chain connects TRBV9 to TRBJ2-7; 11 positions agree with TRBD2. The germline gives CDR1 SGDLS, CDR2 YYNGEE. The J segment lost 5 bases and the V segment lost 4 bases, leaving 8 bases of the junction unmatched. The CDR3 consists of 15 residues.

The CDR3 DNA follows: TGCGCCAGCAGCTTGGAAGGACAGGGGGGTCGGGGCTACACCTTC. Its protein product is CASSLEGQGGRGYTF. The genes are TRBV5-1 and TRBJ1-2; 10 nucleotides line up with TRBD1. The V gene end was trimmed by 0 bases and the J gene end by 8 bases; junction bases not matched to a gene: 7. The CDR3 consists of 15 residues. Germline loops: CDR1 SGHRS, CDR2 YFSETQ. Full variable domain (missing parts from reference TRBV5-1 and TRBJ1-2): KAGVTQTPRYLIKTRGQQVTLSCSPISGHRSVSWYQQTPGQGLQFLFEYFSETQRNKGNFPGRFSGRQFSNSRSEMNVSTLELGDSALYLCASSLEGQGGRGYTFGSGTRLTVV.

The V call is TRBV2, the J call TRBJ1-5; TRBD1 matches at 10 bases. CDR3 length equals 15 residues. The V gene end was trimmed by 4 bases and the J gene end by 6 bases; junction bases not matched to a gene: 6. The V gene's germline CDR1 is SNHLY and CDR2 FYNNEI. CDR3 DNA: TGTGCCAGCAGTGTTAGGACAGGGGGAAGTCAGCCCCAGCATTTT. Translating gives CASSVRTGGSQPQHF. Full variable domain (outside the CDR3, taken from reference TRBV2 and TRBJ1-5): EPEVTQTPSHQVTQMGQEVILRCVPISNHLYFYWYRQILGQKVEFLVSFYNNEISEKSEIFDDQFSVERPDGSNFTLKIRSTKLEDSAMYFCASSVRTGGSQPQHFGDGTRLSIL.